Shown below are 31 T cell receptor beta chains from a single sample sequenced in a study of OX40 agonist ivuxolimab in advanced cancers. Sequencing was performed with immunoSEQ multiplex PCR; in TCRdb, only in-frame clones are kept and a portion is missing. The sample holds approximately 90,000 clones, 70% to 90% seen once. The material was CD4+ or CD8+ T cells sorted from blood, obtained in a trial of the OX40 agonist ivuxolimab. The origin of the receptors is an adult with an advanced solid tumor such as melanoma, head and neck, liver or kidney cancer.

The rearrangement joins TRBV27 to TRBJ2-2, with unresolved D. With 11 bases removed from V and 0 bases from J, the gap between germline ends came to 10 bases. The CDR3 sequence is 13 residues long. The germline V gene encodes CDR1 MNHEY and CDR2 SMNVEV (reference sequence). The CDR3 sequence: CAGRASNTGELFF. CDR3 in DNA: TGTGCCGGCCGGGCCTCGAACACCGGGGAGCTGTTTTTT.

V and J are TRBV18 and TRBJ1-5, with D possibly TRBD1 on 5 matching bases. V was shortened by 4 bases and J by 6 bases, with 16 bases between the two germline ends. Germline CDR1 and CDR2: KGHSH and LQKENI. CDR3 length: 15 residues. CDR3 nucleotides: TGTGCCAGCTCACAGAAAGTCGGGGCTGGTCAGCCCCAGCATTTT. Encoded protein: CASSQKVGAGQPQHF.

Points on this clone: This sample also contains other DNA sequences that code for the same CDR3. The V call is TRBV18, the J call TRBJ2-1; D unclear. V was pared by 2 bases and J by 6 bases, with 5 bases between. CDR1 is KGHSH, CDR2 LQKENI, per germline. The CDR3 covers 12 residues. The CDR3 DNA follows: TGTGCCAGCTCACCAGTGGGCAATGAGCAGTTCTTC. Protein sequence: CASSPVGNEQFF.

This clone showed up just a few times. V and J are TRBV15 and TRBJ1-1; tentatively, D is TRBD1 (5 bases). CDR1 and CDR2 from the germline V gene are LNHNV and YYDKDF (reference sequence). This CDR3 has 14 amino acids. With 3 bases removed from V and 4 bases from J, the gap between germline ends came to 12 bases. The CDR3 reads CATSRGRWGTEAFF. The DNA of the CDR3 is TGTGCCACCAGCAGGGGGCGATGGGGCACTGAAGCTTTCTTT.

This clone was counted only a few times. This chain connects TRBV23-1 to TRBJ1-1; no clear D gene. TRBV23-1 is annotated as an ORF whose role is uncertain. The CDR3 has 11 residues. Trimming removed 10 bases from V and 4 bases from J, with 10 bases in between. CDR3 in DNA: TGCGCCACGTGTTTTGTCACTGAAGCTTTCTTT. It encodes CATCFVTEAFF.

The chain recombines TRBV5-1 with TRBJ2-3, with TRBD2 identical over 14 bases. Trimming at V came to 0 bases and at J to 4 bases, leaving 1 base not matched to a gene. The CDR3 is 16 amino acids. In germline, CDR1 is SGHRS, CDR2 YFSETQ. In DNA, the CDR3 is TGCGCCAGCAGCTTGGGACTAGCGGGAGGGCCAGATACGCAGTATTTT. This codes for CASSLGLAGGPDTQYF.

The chain links TRBV4-1 to TRBJ2-1; the D is unclear. The CDR3 contains 12 residues. Per the germline V gene, CDR1 is MGHRA and CDR2 is YSYEKL. The V gene lost 1 base and the J gene lost 9 bases, with 7 bases spanning the gap. The CDR3 sequence is CASSQAVTEQFF. The CDR3 region has the DNA TGCGCCAGCAGCCAAGCAGTGACTGAGCAGTTCTTC.

The V and J genes are TRBV6-1 and TRBJ1-1, with D unclear. The CDR3 has 13 amino acids. Germline CDR1 is MNHNS and CDR2 is SASEGT. Trimming pared 5 bases from V and 0 bases from J, leaving 7 bases between. The CDR3 region has the DNA TGTGCCAGCAGTCAGACATTGAACACTGAAGCTTTCTTT. The encoded protein is CASSQTLNTEAFF.

This clone has a single count. The V call is TRBV5-1, the J call TRBJ1-2, with 8 bases lining up with TRBD1. Unmatched junction bases numbered 9, after V lost 3 bases and J lost 8 bases. CDR1 and CDR2 (germline): SGHRS, YFSETQ. CDR3 length equals 14 residues. The CDR3 bases are TGCGCCAGCAGCTCAGTCTCATGGACAGGGGGCTACACCTTC. This codes for CASSSVSWTGGYTF.

The rearrangement joins TRBV5-1 to TRBJ1-5, with D possibly TRBD1 on 6 matching bases. The CDR3 runs to 16 residues. Germline assignment: CDR1 SGHRS and CDR2 YFSETQ. Trimming removed 4 bases at V and 6 bases at J, with 20 bases between. CDR3: CASSPRGGSEGQPQHF. The CDR3 nucleotides are TGCGCCAGCAGCCCGAGGGGGGGTTCTGAAGGTCAGCCCCAGCATTTT.

The chain uses TRBV18 and TRBJ2-5; D is unresolved. CDR1 and CDR2 (germline): KGHSH, LQKENI. Trimming stripped 3 bases from V and 2 bases from J, with 7 bases between. The CDR3 length is 13 residues. The CDR3, as DNA: TGTGCCAGCTCACCGCTTGAACAAGAGACCCAGTACTTC. Amino acid sequence: CASSPLEQETQYF.

This clone appeared once. The chain links TRBV2 to TRBJ2-7; TRBD2 is a possible D gene (7 bases). The V end lost 9 bases, the J end lost 9 bases, and 21 bases lay between the germline ends. The CDR3 runs to 13 residues. Per germline, CDR1 SNHLY and CDR2 FYNNEI. The CDR3 sequence is CARGGQLTERQYV. CDR3 in DNA: TGTGCCAGGGGGGGGCAGTTAACCGAGCGGCAGTACGTC.

A note on this clone: The identical CDR3 is also encoded by other nucleotide sequences in the sample. J is TRBJ2-5 and V is TRBV6-1; 8 nucleotides align to TRBD1. This CDR3 has 14 residues. J was trimmed by 5 bases and V by 6 bases; bases with no gene match: 8. The germline CDR1 and CDR2 sequences are MNHNS and SASEGT. In DNA, the CDR3 is TGTGCCAGCAGAAGACAGGGGCTGTCGGAGACCCAGTACTTC. Translation gives CASRRQGLSETQYF.

This clone was detected only a few times. The chain uses TRBV27 and TRBJ1-2, with TRBD1 identical over 8 bases. After removal of 7 bases from V and 3 bases from J, the junction contained 10 bases not matched to a gene. The CDR3 is 15 residues long. Germline CDR1 and CDR2: MNHEY and SMNVEV (reference sequence). The CDR3 protein is CASKDRANFDYGYTF. In DNA form, the CDR3 reads TGTGCCAGCAAGGACAGGGCAAACTTCGACTATGGCTACACCTTC.

This rearrangement joins TRBV29-1 to TRBJ2-7; TRBD1 matches at 11 bases. V gave up 6 bases and J gave up 6 bases; unmatched junction bases: 7. This CDR3 comprises 13 residues. CDR1 and CDR2 (germline): SQVTM, ANQGSEA. CDR3 sequence: CSVGRTGGPEQYF. In DNA, the CDR3 is TGCAGCGTGGGGAGGACAGGGGGCCCCGAGCAGTACTTC.

This clone was seen only once. This rearrangement joins TRBV7-9 to TRBJ2-3; 7 positions match TRBD2. CDR3 length equals 15 residues. J gave up 0 bases and V 3 bases, and 3 bases lay outside the gene matches. Germline V gene sequence: CDR1 SEHNR, CDR2 FQNEAQ (reference sequence). The DNA for the CDR3 is TGTGCCAGCAGCTTGAGCGGGATTAGCACAGATACGCAGTATTTT. Its translation is CASSLSGISTDTQYF. The full variable domain, completed using reference TRBV7-9 and TRBJ2-3, is DTGVSQNPRHKITKRGQNVTFRCDPISEHNRLYWYRQTLGQGPEFLTYFQNEAQLEKSRLLSDRFSAERPKGSFSTLEIQRTEQGDSAMYLCASSLSGISTDTQYFGPGTRLTVL.

V is TRBV27 and J is TRBJ1-2; D remains unclear. The ends were cut back, 3 bases at V and 1 base at J, with 6 bases in the middle. The CDR3 consists of 13 residues. Per germline, CDR1 MNHEY and CDR2 SMNVEV (reference sequence). CDR3 bases: TGTGCCAGCAGTTTTCGGGGTAACTATGGCTACACCTTC. Its translation: CASSFRGNYGYTF.

In DNA form, the CDR3 reads TGTGCCAGTAGTGTGGGGTCAAGGGATACGCAGTATTTT. It translates to CASSVGSRDTQYF. The chain links TRBV19 to TRBJ2-3; D remains ambiguous. This CDR3 comprises 13 residues. V was trimmed by 5 bases and J by 6 bases, leaving 12 bases between them. Germline assignment: CDR1 LNHDA and CDR2 SQIVND (reference sequence).

This clone was counted between two and nine times. The rearrangement joins TRBV2 to TRBJ1-5; D unclear. Germline V gene data show CDR1 as SNHLY and CDR2 as FYNNEI. The CDR3 contains 13 residues. The V end was cut by 2 bases, the J end by 4 bases, with 6 bases between. The CDR3 coding sequence is TGTGCCAGCAGTGAATTTGTAAATCAGCCCCAGCATTTT. Its translation is CASSEFVNQPQHF.

The V and J genes are TRBV4-3 and TRBJ1-2; a possible D gene is TRBD1 (6 bases). Looked up from germline, CDR1 is LGHNA and CDR2 is YSLEER. This CDR3 is built from 16 residues. The V and J ends lost 1 base and 4 bases respectively, with 16 bases between them. The CDR3 reads CASSQVGGAHRYGYTF. CDR3 in DNA: TGCGCCAGCAGCCAAGTGGGGGGGGCGCATCGCTATGGCTACACCTTC.

The rearrangement links TRBV11-2 to TRBJ2-7; possible D gene TRBD2, 6 bases. The CDR3 has 15 residues. The germline CDR1 and CDR2 sequences are SGHAT and FQNNGV. V was cut by 1 base and J by 6 bases, with 16 bases left in between. The CDR3 DNA reads as TGTGCCAGCAGCTTAGCGGGAGCGCCTGGGAGCGAGCAGTACTTC. Encoded protein: CASSLAGAPGSEQYF.

V is TRBV11-1 and J is TRBJ2-2; TRBD2 agrees at 9 bases. The CDR3 has 16 amino acids. The germline gives CDR1 SGHAT, CDR2 FQDESV (reference sequence). J was trimmed by 5 bases and V by 1 base; bases with no gene match: 5. The CDR3 DNA reads as TGTGCCAGCAGCTTAGATAGCGGGAGCTGGACCGGGGAGCTGTTTTTT. This gives the protein CASSLDSGSWTGELFF.

The gene calls are TRBV10-2 and TRBJ1-1; no reliable D call. Looked up from germline, CDR1 is WSHSY and CDR2 is SAAADI. CDR3 length: 13 amino acids. V lost 8 bases to trimming and J lost 3 bases, with 13 bases between them. The CDR3 sequence is CASVRFIDTEAFF. For the CDR3, the DNA is TGCGCCAGCGTCAGGTTTATCGACACTGAAGCTTTCTTT.

This clone has only a few counts. The gene calls are TRBV7-9 and TRBJ1-5; D ambiguous. Trimming left V 4 bases short and J 2 bases short, with 6 bases between. The germline CDR1 and CDR2 sequences are SEHNR and FQNEAQ (reference sequence). This CDR3 region has 13 residues. The CDR3 protein is CASSYEGNQPQHF. As DNA, the CDR3 is TGTGCCAGCAGCTACGAAGGCAATCAGCCCCAGCATTTT.

The chain uses TRBV5-5 and TRBJ1-1; D gene uncertain. Germline lookup yields CDR1 SGHKS and CDR2 YYEKEE (reference sequence). The V end lost 4 bases, the J end lost 5 bases, and 12 bases lay between the germline ends. The CDR3 consists of 13 residues. The DNA of the CDR3 is TGTGCCAGCAGCCTTGGGGTGGTTACTGAAGCTTTCTTT. Protein: CASSLGVVTEAFF.

This clone was seen only once. The rearrangement links TRBV11-3 to TRBJ2-1; 7 bases line up with TRBD2. Germline values: CDR1 SGHNT, CDR2 YENEEA. With V trimmed by 3 bases and J by 9 bases, 8 bases remained unmatched. This CDR3 region has 14 residues. CDR3 region: CASSLERDNSEQFF. CDR3 DNA: TGTGCCAGCAGCTTGGAGCGGGATAATAGTGAGCAGTTCTTC.

V usage is TRBV18 and J usage is TRBJ1-5, with 7 bases lining up with TRBD1. The CDR3 loop spans 15 amino acids. J lost 0 bases, V lost 4 bases, and 3 bases had no gene match. Per germline, CDR1 KGHSH and CDR2 LQKENI. The CDR3 loop is CASSLGTDSNQPQHF. DNA of the CDR3: TGTGCCAGCTCACTCGGGACAGATAGCAATCAGCCCCAGCATTTT.

The CDR3 DNA follows: TGTGCCAGCAGCAAAAGTACGTTTTGCGATGAGCAGTTCTTC. Translating it yields CASSKSTFCDEQFF. The rearrangement uses TRBV21-1 and TRBJ2-1; TRBD2, the D gene given by the table, was not confirmed from the DNA. TRBV21-1 is a pseudogene segment. This CDR3 spans 14 amino acids.

This chain connects TRBV6-1 to TRBJ1-3; a weak D match, TRBD1 (6 bases). CDR1 and CDR2 (germline): MNHNS, SASEGT. CDR3 length: 14 amino acids. The V gene lost 8 bases and the J gene lost 0 bases, with 11 bases spanning the gap. CDR3 nucleotide sequence: TGTGCCAGCTCCGGACAGCTCTCTGGAAACACCATATATTTT. Its protein is CASSGQLSGNTIYF.

The chain carries TRBV10-3 and TRBJ2-1, with 13 nucleotides matching TRBD2. The CDR3 extends over 16 amino acids. The germline CDR1 and CDR2 sequences are ENHRY and SYGVKD. Trimming at V came to 2 bases and at J to 10 bases, leaving 8 bases not matched to a gene. For the CDR3, the DNA is TGTGCCATCAGTGAGCCCGGGACTAGCGGGACGGGCGAGCAGTTCTTC. It yields the protein CAISEPGTSGTGEQFF.

The chain recombines TRBV20-1 with TRBJ1-5; 8 bases are a match to TRBD1. Germline CDR1 is DFQATT and CDR2 is SNEGSKA (reference sequence). The trim removed 6 bases at V and 9 bases at J, leaving 1 base unmatched. The CDR3 has 10 residues. CDR3 in amino acids: CSATGGPQHF. In DNA form, the CDR3 reads TGCAGTGCAACAGGGGGGCCCCAGCATTTT.